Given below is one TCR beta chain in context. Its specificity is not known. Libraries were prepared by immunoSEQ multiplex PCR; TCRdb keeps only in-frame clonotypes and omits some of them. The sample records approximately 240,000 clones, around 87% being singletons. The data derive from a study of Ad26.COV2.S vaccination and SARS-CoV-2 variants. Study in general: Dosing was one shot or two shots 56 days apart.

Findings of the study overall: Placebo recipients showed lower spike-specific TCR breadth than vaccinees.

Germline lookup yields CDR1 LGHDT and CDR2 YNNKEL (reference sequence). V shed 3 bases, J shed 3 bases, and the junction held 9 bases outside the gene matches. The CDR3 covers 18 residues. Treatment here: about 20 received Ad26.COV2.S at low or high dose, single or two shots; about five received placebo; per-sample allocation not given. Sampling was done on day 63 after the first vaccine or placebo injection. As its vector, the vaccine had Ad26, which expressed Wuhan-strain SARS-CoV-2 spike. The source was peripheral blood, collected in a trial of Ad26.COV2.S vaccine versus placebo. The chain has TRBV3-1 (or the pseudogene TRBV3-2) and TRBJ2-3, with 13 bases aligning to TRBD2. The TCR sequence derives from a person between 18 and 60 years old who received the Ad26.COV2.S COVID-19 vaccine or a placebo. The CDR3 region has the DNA TGTGCCAGCAGCCAGGTGCCTAGGGGACTAGCGGGGACAGATACGCAGTATTTT. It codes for CASSQVPRGLAGTDTQYF.